The rows below give T cell receptor beta chains drawn from one sample of a study of T cells after yellow fever vaccination. One entry per CDR3 protein results from TCRdb running MiXCR on the 5' RACE reads. The top ten hold around 3% of the sample, which has about 210,000 distinct CDR3 sequences, roughly 3% seen once. The specimen was CD4+ T cells sorted from PBMCs, collected 10 days after the yellow fever booster vaccination. The receptor source for this set is a man between 18 and 35 years old who received the YFV17D yellow fever vaccine. CDR3s include the opening cysteine and the closing phenylalanine or tryptophan. Each record gives: J gene, clone size, D gene, V gene, CDR3 protein. A D gene is named only where the DNA matches it firmly. Clone size is given for some rows only: seen once, a few or many times, or a class if the clone is expanded.

TRBJ2-2,.,.,TRBV7-4,CASSPQGPGELYF
TRBJ2-3,.,.,TRBV20-1,CSASQDWRPDTQYF
TRBJ2-5,few,.,TRBV5-8,CASSLDGVKGETQYF
TRBJ2-7,many,TRBD1,TRBV11-2,CASSPRAGGYFYEQYF
TRBJ2-3,few,TRBD2,TRBV4-3,CASSQVDSGGRGEDTQYF
TRBJ2-4,.,.,TRBV5-4,CASSSPGTGENIQYF
TRBJ2-2,.,.,TRBV4-2,CASSQDRGAGELFF
TRBJ1-3,many,.,TRBV7-2,CASSLAIGGNTIYF
TRBJ2-2,.,TRBD1,TRBV27,CASSYARGQGGTGELFF
TRBJ1-2,few,.,TRBV5-1,CASSPLPSNYGYTF
TRBJ2-1,few,TRBD1,TRBV12-3/TRBV12-4,CASSLRDRHNNEQFF
TRBJ2-5,few,.,TRBV4-2,CASSQAGGEETQYF